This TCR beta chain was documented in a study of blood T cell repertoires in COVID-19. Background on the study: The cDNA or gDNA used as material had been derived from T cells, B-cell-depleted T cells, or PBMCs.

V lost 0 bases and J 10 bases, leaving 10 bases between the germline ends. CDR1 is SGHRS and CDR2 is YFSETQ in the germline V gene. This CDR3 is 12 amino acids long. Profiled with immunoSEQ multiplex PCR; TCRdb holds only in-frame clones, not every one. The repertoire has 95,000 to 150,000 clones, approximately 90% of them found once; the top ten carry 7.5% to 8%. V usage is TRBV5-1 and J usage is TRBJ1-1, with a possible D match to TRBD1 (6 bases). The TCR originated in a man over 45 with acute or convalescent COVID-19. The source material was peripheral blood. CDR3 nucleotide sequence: TGCGCCAGCAGCTTGGAGGGGGTCGGAGCTTTCTTT. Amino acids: CASSLEGVGAFF.